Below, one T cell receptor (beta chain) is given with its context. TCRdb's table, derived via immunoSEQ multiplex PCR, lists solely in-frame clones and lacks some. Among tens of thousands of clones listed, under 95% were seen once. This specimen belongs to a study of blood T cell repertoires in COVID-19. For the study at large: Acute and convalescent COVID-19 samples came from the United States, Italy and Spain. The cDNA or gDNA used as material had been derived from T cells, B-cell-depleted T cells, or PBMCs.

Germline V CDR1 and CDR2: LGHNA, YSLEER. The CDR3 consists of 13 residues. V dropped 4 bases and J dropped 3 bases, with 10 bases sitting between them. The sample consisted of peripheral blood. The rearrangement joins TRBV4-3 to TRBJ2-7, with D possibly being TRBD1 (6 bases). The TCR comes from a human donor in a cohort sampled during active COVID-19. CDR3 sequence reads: CASSRNRDYEQYF. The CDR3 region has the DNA TGCGCCAGCAGCCGCAACAGGGACTACGAGCAGTACTTC.